This paragraph covers one T cell receptor (beta chain) sequence. This specimen belongs to a study of blood T cell repertoires in COVID-19. Study at large: COVID-19 samples, acute and convalescent, were from the United States, Italy and Spain. PBMCs, B-cell-depleted T cells, or T cells were the source of the cDNA or gDNA that made up the material.

In the authors' methods: Nucleated cell number was recorded as an estimate derived from reference gene primer amplification. Data came from immunoSEQ multiplex PCR; TCRdb stores just in-frame clones and leaves some out. D and trimming were read from the DNA, whereas the V and J calls and clone size are those reported in that table. The sample lists fewer than 300,000 clones; less than 90% were seen once. The sample was peripheral blood. This clonotype was sampled from a woman aged 70-85 years with active or convalescent COVID-19.

CDR3 amino acids: CASSQMAAYSNQPQHF. The CDR3 nucleotides are TGTGCCAGCAGTCAGATGGCCGCATATAGCAATCAGCCCCAGCATTTT. The rearrangement uses TRBV7-8 and TRBJ1-5; D ambiguous. Germline assignment: CDR1 SGHVS and CDR2 FQNEAQ. Trimming removed 6 bases at V and 0 bases at J, with 15 bases between. The CDR3 loop spans 16 amino acids.